This TCR beta chain was profiled in a study of blood T cells in healthy people across ages. Study-wide findings and caveats: Among long-lived donors, naive CD4+ cells were more numerous and diversity higher than in aged donors. A roughly linear age-dependent decrease characterized TCR beta diversity per million T cells. As naive T cell percentage varied, TCR beta diversity correlated strongly with it.

This CDR3 region has 13 residues. Germline loops: CDR1 LGHNA, CDR2 YNFKEQ. Between the trimmed V and J ends, which lost 7 bases and 0 bases, there was a span of 4 bases. Remarks on this clonotype: Its matching antigen is unknown. This may be a read error, as it is one base from a much larger clone.

A second about 7 to 12 cycle PCR used barcoded and J-beta primers. Sequencing recovered at least 2.5 million CDR3-containing paired-end reads from each sample. TCRdb called the 5' RACE reads again in MiXCR, with one record for every CDR3 protein. Among fewer than 900,000 distinct CDR3 sequences, roughly 34% were seen once, and the ten largest hold 10% to 15%. The sequencing input was blood. The chain carries TRBV4-2 and TRBJ1-6, with D unresolved. The receptor was derived from a man younger than 35 in good health. CDR3 DNA: TGTGCCAGCATGGGCTCCTATAATTCACCCCTCCACTTT. It encodes CASMGSYNSPLHF.